This T cell receptor beta chain came from a study of T cell clonality in common variable immunodeficiency. In this sample, this clone turned up many times. Its antigen is unknown. The read ends 3 residues early relative to the CDR3; the germline J gene fills the gap. The CDR3 is 14 residues long. Looked up from germline, CDR1 is DFQATT and CDR2 is SNEGSKA (reference sequence). With 1 base removed from V and 9 bases from J, the gap between germline ends came to 16 bases. Study-level results: CVID patient heterogeneity limited repertoire-clinical complication correlations.

Profiling relied on immunoSEQ multiplex PCR, and the TCRdb table lists in-frame clones only, not all of them. Listed for the sample are under 65,000 clones, none seen a single time. Sequencing was done on a sample of peripheral blood mononuclear cells. The genes are TRBV20-1 and TRBJ2-1; possibly TRBD1 for D (5 bases). The receptor's source is a person between 18 and 75 years old in good health. CDR3 sequence reads: CSARVRGGRSEQFF. The sequenced part of the CDR3 DNA is TGCAGTGCTAGAGTAAGGGGCGGACGGAGTGAG.